The 17 T cell receptor beta chains given below trace back to one sample, sequenced in a study of T-cell reconstitution after alpha-beta-depleted transplantation in children. TCRbeta library construction was performed incorporating unique molecular identifiers. TCRdb called the PCR reads again in MiXCR, with one record for every CDR3 protein. This sample yields 150,000 to 200,000 distinct CDR3 sequences, of which roughly 6.8% are seen a single time; 3% to 3.5% belongs to the top ten. The starting material was PBMCs from the stem cell graft donor, obtained from the stem cell graft. The receptors originated from a human donor who donated a stem cell graft to a child with Wiskott-Aldrich syndrome.

This clonotype was observed at least ten times. The chain links TRBV29-1 to TRBJ2-7; TRBD2 is a possible D gene (6 bases). Trimming cost V 2 bases and J 6 bases, with 23 bases left between them. The CDR3 is 16 amino acids. Germline-derived CDR1 and CDR2 are SQVTM and ANQGSEA. The CDR3 reads CSVEKSGGTIGGEQYF. Written as DNA, the CDR3 is TGCAGCGTTGAAAAAAGTGGGGGGACCATCGGGGGCGAGCAGTACTTC.

In its sample, this clonotype was seen many times. The chain recombines TRBV7-2 with TRBJ1-2; possibly TRBD1 for D (6 bases). The CDR3 covers 14 residues. The V end lost 5 bases, the J end lost 6 bases, and 16 bases lay between the germline ends. Germline CDR1 SGHTA, CDR2 FQGNSA. The CDR3 loop is CASSPGQSLDGYTF. The CDR3, as DNA: TGTGCCAGCAGCCCCGGACAGTCTTTGGATGGCTACACCTTC.

This clonotype was recorded many times. The V call is TRBV27, the J call TRBJ2-1; TRBD1 agrees at 9 bases. The CDR3 spans 15 residues. Germline V gives CDR1 MNHEY, CDR2 SMNVEV (reference sequence). Trimming at V came to 4 bases and at J to 5 bases, leaving 6 bases not matched to a gene. The CDR3 region is CASSSQQGAHNEQFF. Written as DNA, the CDR3 is TGTGCCAGCAGTTCACAACAGGGGGCCCACAATGAGCAGTTCTTC.

There are a few counts of this clonotype. This sequence joins TRBV20-1 and TRBJ1-2, with 9 positions matching TRBD1. There are 15 residues in the CDR3. The germline V gene encodes CDR1 DFQATT and CDR2 SNEGSKA (reference sequence). V dropped 4 bases and J dropped 2; count of bases not matched to a gene: 8. The CDR3: CSAKRRDRVNYGYTF. Written as DNA, the CDR3 is TGCAGTGCTAAACGAAGGGACAGGGTGAACTATGGCTACACCTTC.

There are many counts of this clonotype. V and J are TRBV6-5 and TRBJ1-6; no clear D. The V gene's germline CDR1 is MNHEY and CDR2 SVGAGI. The V end was cut by 0 bases, the J end by 7 bases, with 7 bases between. The CDR3 contains 14 residues. CDR3 region: CASSYSTENSPLHF. CDR3 in DNA: TGTGCCAGCAGTTACTCTACAGAAAATTCACCCCTCCACTTT.

This clonotype occurred a few times. The chain has TRBV21-1 and TRBJ2-7. TRBV21-1 is classified as a pseudogene. The CDR3 runs to 14 residues. The CDR3 reads CASEVVIGVNEQYF. CDR3 sequence (DNA): TGTGCCAGCGAAGTGGTAATTGGGGTTAACGAGCAGTACTTC.

This clonotype has ten or more counts. This chain links TRBV14 with TRBJ2-1; the match to TRBD2 covers 11 bases. Germline values: CDR1 SGHDN, CDR2 FVKESK. V shed 6 bases, J shed 5 bases, and the junction held 9 bases outside the gene matches. This CDR3 is 16 amino acids long. CDR3 loop: CASSHTSGRRDNEQFF. The CDR3 coding sequence is TGTGCCAGCAGTCACACTAGCGGGAGACGAGACAATGAGCAGTTCTTC.

This clonotype appeared many times. The chain couples TRBV6-5 to TRBJ2-2; D is uncertain. Germline CDR1 and CDR2: MNHEY and SVGAGI. V was clipped by 1 base and J by 5 bases, with 8 bases between them. The CDR3 is 14 residues long. CDR3 region: CASSYLERTGELFF. CDR3 bases: TGTGCCAGCAGTTACTTGGAACGGACCGGGGAGCTGTTTTTT.

This clonotype was observed at least ten times. V gene TRBV20-1 combines with J gene TRBJ2-2; 7 bases line up with TRBD2. Trimming cost V 5 bases and J 0 bases; bases outside gene matches: 9. Germline loops: CDR1 DFQATT, CDR2 SNEGSKA (reference sequence). This CDR3 contains 16 residues. Here the CDR3 DNA reads TGCAGTGCTCCTGCCCCTCTAGCGGCGAACACCGGGGAGCTGTTTTTT. Translating gives CSAPAPLAANTGELFF.

This clonotype was seen ten or more times. The chain couples TRBV20-1 to TRBJ1-2, with D hard to call. This CDR3 has 14 residues. Looked up from germline, CDR1 is DFQATT and CDR2 is SNEGSKA (reference sequence). CDR3 protein: CSPRKDYTNYGYTF. In nucleotides, the CDR3 is TGCAGCCCCCGGAAGGATTATACTAACTATGGCTACACCTTC.

This clonotype has ten or more counts. The rearrangement joins TRBV20-1 to TRBJ2-1, with 8 bases matching TRBD2. CDR3 length: 13 residues. V gave up 6 bases and J gave up 3 bases; unmatched junction bases: 4. CDR1 and CDR2 from the germline V gene are DFQATT and SNEGSKA (reference sequence). The CDR3 DNA follows: TGCAGTGCCGAGCGGGAGAACTACAATGAGCAGTTCTTC. Residues: CSAERENYNEQFF.

Concerning this clonotype itself: A much bigger clone sits one base away, suggesting this may be a read error. The chain carries TRBV7-6 and TRBJ2-2; 11 bases map to TRBD2. Germline assignment: CDR1 SGHVS and CDR2 FNYEAQ. This CDR3 is 15 amino acids long. The CDR3, as DNA: TGTGCCAGCAGCCCCGGGACTAGCGGAACCGGGGATCTGTTTTTT. As protein: CASSPGTSGTGDLFF.

This clonotype occurred many times. The chain is built from TRBV12-3 or TRBV12-4 and TRBJ1-4; 7 nucleotides agree with TRBD1. The CDR3 has 15 amino acids. After removal of 6 bases from V and 3 bases from J, the junction contained 7 bases not matched to a gene. The CDR3: CASRSTGAANEKLFF. For the CDR3, the DNA is TGTGCCAGCAGATCCACAGGGGCGGCTAATGAAAAACTGTTTTTT.

This clonotype was detected a few times. The V gene is TRBV5-5, the J gene TRBJ1-5; 9 bases line up with TRBD1. Per the germline V gene, CDR1 is SGHKS and CDR2 is YYEKEE (reference sequence). The V segment lost 9 bases and the J segment 4 bases; nucleotides outside the gene matches: 11. This CDR3 spans 15 amino acids. CDR3 residues: CATRTGEIPNQPQHF. The DNA of the CDR3 is TGTGCCACTCGGACAGGGGAGATTCCGAATCAGCCCCAGCATTTT.

The V call is TRBV7-2, the J call TRBJ2-3; the D is unclear. The V end lost 7 bases, the J end lost 2 bases, and 10 bases lay between the germline ends. Germline CDR1 is SGHTA and CDR2 is FQGNSA. The CDR3 covers 13 residues. The chain's CDR3 is CASTSSLTDTQYF. In DNA, the CDR3 is TGTGCCAGCACCTCAAGTCTCACAGATACGCAGTATTTT.

This clonotype showed up many times. The chain combines TRBV2 with TRBJ2-2; weak D call: TRBD1 (6 bases). V was pared by 7 bases and J by 0 bases, with 9 bases between. CDR1 is SNHLY, CDR2 FYNNEI, per germline. CDR3 length equals 14 residues. CDR3 region: CASKGQPNTGELFF. CDR3 coding DNA: TGTGCCAGCAAAGGACAGCCGAACACCGGGGAGCTGTTTTTT.

This clonotype was counted ten times or more. This rearrangement joins TRBV5-1 to TRBJ2-1; TRBD2 matches at 10 bases. Germline V CDR1 and CDR2: SGHRS, YFSETQ. The CDR3 is 15 amino acids. With V trimmed by 2 bases and J by 5 bases, 4 bases remained unmatched. CDR3 amino acids: CASSLRLAGNNEQFF. DNA of the CDR3: TGCGCCAGCAGCTTAAGACTAGCGGGTAACAATGAGCAGTTCTTC.